This note documents a single T cell receptor (beta chain) sequence. Only a few counts were recorded for this clone. Its cognate antigen has yet to be identified. Base-call qualities are not available, and no considerably larger clone is one nucleotide away. The data belong to a study of blood T cell dynamics during melanoma immunotherapy (dated by TCRdb to 2020 to 2022). About the investigation overall: All patients had metastatic melanoma and were given first-line pembrolizumab or nivolumab plus ipilimumab as standard of care in the United Kingdom. Peripheral T cell receptor repertoires of metastatic melanoma patients were profiled before and after one cycle of checkpoint inhibitor therapy to find early correlates of response. The training cohort consisted of consecutive patients, while an additional independent group of patients from the same centre was pooled to form an external validation set. The research as a whole found: Whether the T cell clones driving repertoire changes were melanoma-specific or reflected general immune activation could not be determined in the study. Among sorted CD8+ subsets, TIE cells showed the highest similarity to cfDNA CDR3 sequences and the highest clonality, suggesting active turnover with convergence on dominant clones. The relatively small sample size was acknowledged as something that could potentially limit how far the results can be generalized.

The label giving this sample's time point can be read as: week 3, after first cycle of checkpoint inhibitor. Blood was sampled before treatment (T0) and at week 3 (W3), after the first cycle of checkpoint blockade. Except for a couple of patients with rapid clinical progression, response was assessed 12 weeks after the first infusion by RECIST 1.1; disease control meant complete response, partial response or stable disease. Patients were excluded for prior systemic cancer treatment, concomitant immunosuppressant therapy or synchronous other active malignancies. In six patients, three with progression and three with disease control, sorted CD8+ memory and naive T cell subsets were sequenced at T0 and W3. PBMC were isolated from blood with Lymphoprep and SepMate tubes, followed by red cell lysis. QIAamp DNA Blood Mini kits were used to extract DNA from PBMC and sorted T cell subsets. CD8+ T cell subsets were live-sorted on a FACSAria III cytometer and were frozen prior to DNA extraction. Fresh PBMC for flow cytometry were held at 4°C in PBS with approximately 2.2% fetal bovine serum and analyzed within 25 hours.

At the junction V is shortened by 7 bases and J by 3 bases, with 6 bases in between. There are 11 amino acids in the CDR3, from cysteine to phenylalanine inclusive. The retained sequence is limited to the CDR3, 33 bases, with the frame set at the first base. The germline V gene supplies CDR1 MDHEN and CDR2 SYDVKM. For each sorted CD8+ T cell subset, the entire amount of extracted DNA was loaded into the assay. The immunoSEQ TCRb Assay kit was used according to manufacturer instructions to amplify TCR beta CDR3 sequences from genomic DNA. The KAPA Library Quantification Kit for Illumina platforms was used to quantify the pooled libraries by qPCR. Sequencing of the pooled libraries was done on an Illumina NextSeq 500, with clustering at 0.6-1.1 pM. The published analysis was carried out like this. Analysis of the TCR data relied on immunoSEQ ANALYZER and the R LymphoSeq package. A rearrangement efficiency score was calculated as productive divided by the sum of productive and non-productive CDR3 sequences. Clonality was measured with the Gini coefficient and diversity with the Renyi index at alpha=1, compared pairwise between timepoints within each patient. Clonal relatedness, based on an edit distance of 3, and repertoire similarity, based on the Bhattacharyya coefficient, were both computed in LymphoSeq. Linear discriminant analysis on week-3 changes in clonality and diversity was built with the R MASS and caret packages to classify response. Imported from immuneACCESS, the table was reduced by TCRdb to in-frame sequences with V and J called. These copies leave out some clones; in studies compared against another copy, an unresolved V gene accounts for under half, and the cause of the remainder is not known. That table is the source of V, J and clone size, and D and trimming were worked out from the DNA. The table for this sample lists around 1,000 clones; 90% to 95% of them were counted only once. Of the sample, roughly 6.2% falls within the top ten clones.

Recombination connected TRBV28 to TRBJ1-1; the D gene remains uncertain. The sample consisted of effector memory CD8+ T cells from blood, taken from a patient treated with checkpoint blockade. The receptor's source is a human donor with melanoma. The CDR3 region: CASTQYTEAFF. The DNA reads TGTGCCAGCACCCAATACACTGAAGCTTTCTTT.